This T cell receptor beta chain was profiled in a study of blood T cell repertoires in COVID-19. Study-level background: Researchers got acute and convalescent COVID-19 samples from the United States, Italy and Spain.

The CDR3 covers 15 residues. Between the trimmed V and J ends, which lost 5 bases and 2 bases, there was a span of 15 bases. CDR1 is LNHDA and CDR2 is SQIVND in the germline V gene (reference sequence). TCRdb keeps only in-frame clones here, not all; method: immunoSEQ multiplex PCR. Of 260,000 or so clones listed, around 88% are singletons. Sequencing was carried out using PBMCs or T cells enriched from blood (not recorded which). This chain links TRBV19 with TRBJ2-5; perhaps TRBD1 as D (6 bases). The clonotype comes from a middle-aged woman with acute COVID-19. CDR3 bases: TGTGCCAGTAGTTGGGTAACAGGGATACAAGAGACCCAGTACTTC. Encoded protein: CASSWVTGIQETQYF.